This entry is about one T cell receptor (beta chain). At the DNA level, this CDR3 is encoded by other sequences in the same sample as well. V shed 1 base and J 2 bases; nucleotides not matched to a gene: 0. There are 15 residues in the CDR3. In germline, CDR1 is SGHTA, CDR2 FQGNSA. Study processing details: Counts of nucleated cells, estimated from reference gene primer amplification, were obtained. Clones were sequenced by immunoSEQ multiplex PCR, and TCRdb holds only the in-frame ones, with some missing. V, J and clone size were drawn from that table, and D and trimming were deduced from the DNA. The repertoire holds about 400,000 clones, with roughly 88% as singletons. Those enrolled, adults aged roughly 18 to 95 years, came from about two dozen US areas. The entry originates in a study of blood T cell repertoires in COVID-19. Study details: Samples taken during acute and convalescent COVID-19 were collected in the United States, Italy and Spain. PBMCs, B-cell-depleted T cells, or T cells provided the cDNA or gDNA that made up the material.

The J gene is TRBJ2-7, the V gene TRBV7-2; 12 bases align to TRBD2. The TCR originated in a woman aged 25-40 years with acute COVID-19. The sample consisted of PBMCs or T cells enriched from blood (not recorded which). The CDR3 DNA reads as TGTGCCAGCAGCTTAGGACTAGCGGGAGCCTACGAGCAGTACTTC. It codes for CASSLGLAGAYEQYF.